This T cell receptor beta chain was sequenced during a study of beta chain features in type 1 diabetes. Broader study findings: In comparison with healthy donors, patients had naive, central memory and Treg TCRB repertoires that appeared more similar. Moderately but significantly shorter TCRB CDR3s were found in Type 1 diabetes patients in all four CD4+ subsets.

Investigators reverse transcribed all isolated RNA, so they sequenced expressed TCRB transcripts. Roughly 3.6 million reads per sample on average were obtained from naive, central memory and regulatory T cell samples. Assay used: immunoSEQ multiplex PCR; TCRdb lists only in-frame clones, some missing. The data contain 300,000 to 400,000 clones, roughly a tenth of them singletons. In regard to this clone: Its antigen is currently unknown.

Per donor, one heparinised blood draw averaged about 116 mL. Researchers reported sorting CD4+ naive, central memory, regulatory and stem cell-like memory cells via CD45RO/CCR7/CD25/CD127/CD95/CD27. This clonotype was sampled from a man aged 25-40 years with type 1 diabetes. Sequencing used central memory CD4+ T cells from blood.

The CDR3 DNA is TGTGCCAGCTCACCCCCGGGACACGTTTTTTACGAGCAGTACTTC. Protein product: CASSPPGHVFYEQYF. The chain carries TRBV18 and TRBJ2-7, with D tentatively TRBD1 (6 bases). The CDR3 sequence is 15 residues long. Germline CDR1 KGHSH, CDR2 LQKENI. V lost 3 bases and J lost 4, with 16 bases in between.